This T cell receptor (beta chain) was sequenced in a study of cytomegalovirus exposure and HLA in healthy donors. Amplification used 60 Vbeta primers and 13 Jbeta primers. Some clones are missing from TCRdb's copy, which holds only in-frame ones; the method was immunoSEQ multiplex PCR. Among 180,000 or so clones listed, 75% to 80% were seen once. The CDR3 runs to 15 residues. Trimming took 3 bases from V and 6 from J, leaving 15 bases between them. The V gene is TRBV23-1, the J gene TRBJ1-3, with D possibly TRBD1 on 5 matching bases. TRBV23-1 is flagged as an ORF with uncertain function. Material for sequencing was PBMCs. The receptor was isolated from a man over 45 in good health and CMV-seropositive. The DNA of the CDR3 is TGCGCCAGCAGTCATAGCGGGCAGGGTTTAAACACCATATATTTT. This sequence encodes CASSHSGQGLNTIYF.